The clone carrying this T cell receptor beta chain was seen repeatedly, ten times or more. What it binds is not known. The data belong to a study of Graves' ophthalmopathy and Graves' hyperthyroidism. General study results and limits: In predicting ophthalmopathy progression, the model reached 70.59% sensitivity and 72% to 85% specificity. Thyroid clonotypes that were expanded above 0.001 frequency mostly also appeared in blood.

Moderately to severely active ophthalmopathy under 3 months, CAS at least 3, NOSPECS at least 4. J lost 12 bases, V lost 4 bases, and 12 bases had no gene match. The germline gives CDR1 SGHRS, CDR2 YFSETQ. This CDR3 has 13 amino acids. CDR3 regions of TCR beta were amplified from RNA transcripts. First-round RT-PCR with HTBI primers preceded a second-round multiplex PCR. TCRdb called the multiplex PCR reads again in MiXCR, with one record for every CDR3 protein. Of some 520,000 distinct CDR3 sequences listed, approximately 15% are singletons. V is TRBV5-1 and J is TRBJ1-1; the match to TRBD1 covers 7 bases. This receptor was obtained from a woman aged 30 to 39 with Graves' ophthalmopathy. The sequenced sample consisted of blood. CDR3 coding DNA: TGCGCCAGCAGCCCGAAGACAGGGAGATTGACTTTCTTT. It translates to CASSPKTGRLTFF. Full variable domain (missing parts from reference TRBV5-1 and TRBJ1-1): KAGVTQTPRYLIKTRGQQVTLSCSPISGHRSVSWYQQTPGQGLQFLFEYFSETQRNKGNFPGRFSGRQFSNSRSEMNVSTLELGDSALYLCASSPKTGRLTFFGQGTRLTVV.